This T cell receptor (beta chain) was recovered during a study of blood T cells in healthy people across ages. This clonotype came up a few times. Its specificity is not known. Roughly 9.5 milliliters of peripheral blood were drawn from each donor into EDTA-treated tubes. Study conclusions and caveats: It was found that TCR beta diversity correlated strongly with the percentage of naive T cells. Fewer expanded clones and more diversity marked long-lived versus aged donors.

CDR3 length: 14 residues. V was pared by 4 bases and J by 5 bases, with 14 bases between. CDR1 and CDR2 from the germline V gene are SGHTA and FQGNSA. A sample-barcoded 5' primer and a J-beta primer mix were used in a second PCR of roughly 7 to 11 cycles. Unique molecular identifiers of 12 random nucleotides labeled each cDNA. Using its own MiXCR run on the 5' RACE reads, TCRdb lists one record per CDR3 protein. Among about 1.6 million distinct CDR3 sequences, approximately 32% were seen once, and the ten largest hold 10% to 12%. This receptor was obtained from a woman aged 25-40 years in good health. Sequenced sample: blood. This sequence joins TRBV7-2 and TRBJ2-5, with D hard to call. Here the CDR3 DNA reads TGTGCCAGCAGCTCCAGACGGACCTTGGAGACCCAGTACTTC. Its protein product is CASSSRRTLETQYF.